These T cell receptor beta chains were read from a single sample in a study of beta chain features in type 1 diabetes. The method was immunoSEQ multiplex PCR; TCRdb's version includes in-frame clones alone and lacks a portion of them. The sample yields about half a million clones, approximately 30% seen once. The sequencing sample was made of naive CD4+ T cells from blood. These receptors all stem from a man aged 18 to 30 in good health. Each CDR3 is given with its conserved first and last residue. D genes are given only for firm matches. Size tells how often a clone was seen (once, few, many) or the class of an expanded clone, and some rows leave it out.

cdr3_length j_call clone_size d_call v_call cdr3_aa cdr3_nt
15 TRBJ2-7 NA NA TRBV7-2 CASSLRGGQSYEQYF TGTGCCAGCAGCTTAAGGGGCGGACAATCCTACGAGCAGTACTTC
12 TRBJ2-7 NA NA TRBV28 CASSSPGYEQYF TGTGCCAGCAGTTCCCCAGGCTACGAGCAGTACTTC
15 TRBJ2-1 NA NA TRBV9 CASSVDQSSYNEQFF TGTGCCAGCAGCGTAGACCAGAGCTCCTACAATGAGCAGTTCTTC
15 TRBJ2-1 few NA TRBV7-6 CASSFGRDSYNEQFF TGTGCCAGCAGCTTCGGTCGGGACTCCTACAATGAGCAGTTCTTC
13 TRBJ2-1 NA NA TRBV18 CASSFDQHNEQFF TGTGCCAGCTCCTTTGACCAGCACAATGAGCAGTTCTTC
15 TRBJ2-4 few NA TRBV11-1 CASSLRTLGENIQYF TGTGCCAGCTCCCTCCGCACCCTTGGGGAAAACATTCAGTACTTC
12 TRBJ1-4 NA NA TRBV29-1 CSVGRRNEKLFF TGCAGCGTGGGACGGAGGAATGAAAAACTGTTTTTT
13 TRBJ2-7 few TRBD1 TRBV7-9 CASSRGQNYEQYF TGTGCCAGCAGCCGGGGACAGAACTACGAGCAGTACTTC
17 TRBJ2-1 few NA TRBV7-2 CASSARRSTVSYNEQFF TGTGCCAGCAGCGCCCGCCGGTCAACAGTCTCTTACAATGAGCAGTTCTTC
11 TRBJ2-1 NA NA TRBV25-1 CASSTQRTQFF TGTGCCAGCAGTACCCAGCGCACCCAGTTCTTC
14 TRBJ2-3 few NA TRBV7-3 CASSPPGLADTQYF TGTGCCAGCAGCCCACCGGGTTTGGCAGATACGCAGTATTTT
11 TRBJ1-1 NA NA TRBV20-1 CSARDVPEAFF TGCAGTGCTAGAGATGTCCCTGAAGCTTTCTTT
14 TRBJ2-3 NA NA TRBV5-4 CASSLRKSTDTQYF TGTGCCAGCAGCTTGCGGAAAAGCACAGATACGCAGTATTTT
15 TRBJ1-1 few TRBD1 TRBV29-1 CSVTGQGAIGTEAFF TGCAGCGTCACCGGACAGGGGGCGATTGGCACTGAAGCTTTCTTT
12 TRBJ2-3 NA NA TRBV30 CAWTLASDTQYF TGTGCCTGGACCCTAGCTTCGGATACGCAGTATTTT
12 TRBJ2-5 few NA TRBV29-1 CSVVIPGETQYF TGCAGCGTTGTTATTCCCGGAGAGACCCAGTACTTC
14 TRBJ2-4 NA TRBD1 TRBV11-2 CASSFLRQGGVQYF TGTGCCAGCAGCTTCCTCCGACAGGGTGGAGTTCAGTACTTC
14 TRBJ2-7 NA TRBD2 TRBV5-6 CASSLVGEGYEQYF TGTGCCAGCAGCCTGGTAGGGGAGGGCTACGAGCAGTACTTC
13 TRBJ2-3 NA NA TRBV7-9 CATRWGSTDTQYF TGTGCCACGCGGTGGGGCAGCACAGATACGCAGTATTTT
14 TRBJ2-7 NA TRBD2 TRBV18 CASSPTSGLSEQYF TGTGCCAGCTCACCAACTAGCGGGCTGAGCGAGCAGTACTTC
13 TRBJ2-7 NA NA TRBV18 CASSRGRGDEQYF TGTGCCAGCTCACGGGGTCGGGGAGACGAGCAGTACTTC
13 TRBJ2-5 NA NA TRBV29-1 CSETRASRETQYF TGCAGCGAGACCCGGGCCTCTCGAGAGACCCAGTACTTC
13 TRBJ1-2 few NA TRBV30 CAWRGRPLGGYTF TGTGCCTGGAGGGGACGGCCATTGGGAGGCTACACCTTC
13 TRBJ2-6 NA NA TRBV29-1 CSVEMVGANVLTF TGCAGCGTTGAAATGGTTGGGGCCAACGTCCTGACTTTC
14 TRBJ2-2 NA NA TRBV7-2 CASSSQTSYGELFF TGTGCCAGCAGCTCCCAGACTAGTTACGGGGAGCTGTTTTTT
14 TRBJ2-3 NA NA TRBV9 CASSVGRTTDTQYF TGTGCCAGCAGCGTGGGCAGAACCACAGATACGCAGTATTTT
15 TRBJ2-7 NA NA TRBV14 CASSRSRDLIYEQYF TGTGCCAGCAGCCGGTCCCGGGACTTAATCTACGAGCAGTACTTC
16 TRBJ2-1 NA TRBD2 TRBV5-4 CASSMGLAISYNEQFF TGTGCCAGCAGCATGGGACTAGCGATCTCCTACAATGAGCAGTTCTTC
13 TRBJ1-2 few TRBD1 TRBV6-1 CASRGQDRWGYTF TGTGCCAGCAGGGGACAGGACCGATGGGGCTACACCTTC
14 TRBJ2-7 few TRBD2 TRBV9 CASSPRAGGSEQYF TGTGCCAGCAGCCCCCGAGCGGGGGGTAGCGAGCAGTACTTC
14 TRBJ2-5 NA NA TRBV7-9 CASSSGLPGETQYF TGTGCCAGCAGCTCGGGACTTCCCGGAGAGACCCAGTACTTC
13 TRBJ2-5 few NA TRBV30 CAAMGGVVETQYF TGTGCCGCGATGGGCGGCGTGGTAGAGACCCAGTACTTC
14 TRBJ2-1 few TRBD2 TRBV4-2 CASSPSGRANEQFF TGTGCCAGCAGCCCTAGCGGGAGGGCCAATGAGCAGTTCTTC
16 TRBJ2-1 NA TRBD2 TRBV10-3 CAISGWTSGSYNEQFF TGTGCCATCAGTGGCTGGACTAGCGGGAGTTACAATGAGCAGTTCTTC
15 TRBJ1-3 few NA TRBV18 CASSLNGLSGNTIYF TGTGCCAGCTCACTGAACGGGTTGTCTGGAAACACCATATATTTT
16 TRBJ2-1 NA TRBD2 TRBV28 CASSYRSGRGGNEQFF TGTGCCAGCAGTTACCGTAGCGGGAGAGGAGGCAATGAGCAGTTCTTC
15 TRBJ2-5 NA NA TRBV5-4 CASTPGGPYQETQYF TGTGCCAGCACACCGGGGGGCCCGTACCAAGAGACCCAGTACTTC
16 TRBJ2-1 NA NA TRBV9 CASSVGGGGPGYEQFF TGTGCCAGCAGCGTAGGTGGAGGGGGCCCTGGATATGAGCAGTTCTTC
20 TRBJ2-4 NA TRBD2 TRBV7-8 CASSLAISSPAGGTKNIQYF TGTGCCAGCAGCTTAGCAATATCCTCCCCCGCGGGAGGAACCAAAAACATTCAGTACTTC
15 TRBJ2-7 few TRBD1 TRBV4-3 CASSQDRDRAYEQYF TGCGCCAGCAGCCAAGATAGGGACAGGGCCTACGAGCAGTACTTC